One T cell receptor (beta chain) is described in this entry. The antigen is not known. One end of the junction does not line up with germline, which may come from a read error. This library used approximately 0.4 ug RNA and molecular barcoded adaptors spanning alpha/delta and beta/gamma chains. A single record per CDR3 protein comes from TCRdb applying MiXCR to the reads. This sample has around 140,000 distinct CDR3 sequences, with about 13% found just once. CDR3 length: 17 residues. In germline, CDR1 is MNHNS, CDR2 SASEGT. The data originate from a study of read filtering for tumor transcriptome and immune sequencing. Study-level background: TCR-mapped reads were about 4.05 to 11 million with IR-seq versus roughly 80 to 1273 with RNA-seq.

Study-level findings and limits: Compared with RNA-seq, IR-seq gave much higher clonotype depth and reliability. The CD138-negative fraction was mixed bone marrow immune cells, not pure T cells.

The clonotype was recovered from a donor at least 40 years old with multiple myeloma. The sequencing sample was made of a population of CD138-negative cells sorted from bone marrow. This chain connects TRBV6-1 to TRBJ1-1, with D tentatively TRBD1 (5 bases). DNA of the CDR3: TGTGCCAGCAGTGAATCGGCAGGGAGGTACTCGAACACTGAAGCTCTCTTT. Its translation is CASSESAGRYSNTEALF.